The clone carrying this T cell receptor beta chain was seen a handful of times. Its cognate antigen is unknown. The data were obtained in a study of graft-versus-host responses after intestinal transplantation. About the research overall: Induction with anti-thymocyte globulin, then tacrolimus and steroids for approximately three years, was given to all recipients. Overall study findings and caveats: Some GvH clones appeared in ileal mucosa or blood before recipient bone marrow. Allograft clonal ratios (graft-versus-host to host-versus-graft) were high in patients who had graft-donor T cell macrochimerism.

Profiling relied on immunoSEQ multiplex PCR, and the TCRdb table lists in-frame clones only, not all of them. The sample yields roughly 90,000 clones, 88% seen once. Germline V lookup: CDR1 MNHEY, CDR2 SVGAGI. Trimming removed 5 bases at V and 6 bases at J, with 17 bases between. The length of the CDR3 is 15 residues. The chain links TRBV6-5 to TRBJ2-1; perhaps TRBD2 as D (5 bases). The receptor was derived from a human donor who was the organ donor for an intestinal transplant. Sequences were derived from unstimulated CD4+ T cells sorted from spleen or lymph node cells, sampled before transplant. CDR3 DNA sequence: TGTGCCAGCAGTCGATTCCCGGGAAGGCCCAATGAGCAGTTCTTC. It codes for CASSRFPGRPNEQFF.